These T cell receptor beta chains were read from a single sample in a study of shared clonotypes between healthy human individuals. Profiled with immunoSEQ multiplex PCR; TCRdb holds only in-frame clones, not every one. Here the sample spans 500,000 to 700,000 clones, around 95% being singletons. The material sequenced was naive CD8+ T cells sorted from blood. These receptor sequences come from a woman in her thirties in good health. CDR3s include the opening cysteine and the closing phenylalanine or tryptophan. D genes are given only for firm matches. Size values are once, few and many counts, or a class for expanded clones, and some rows have none.

CDR3nt: TGTGCCAGCAGCAAAGACCGGGACCGGATCTACGAGCAGTACTTC
CDR3aa: CASSKDRDRIYEQYF
v_gene: TRBV5-4
j_gene: TRBJ2-7
abundance: NA
len: 15
d_gene: NA

CDR3nt: TGCAGCGCGATTAGCGGGACCTCCTACGAGCAGTACTTC
CDR3aa: CSAISGTSYEQYF
v_gene: TRBV29-1
j_gene: TRBJ2-7
abundance: NA
len: 13
d_gene: TRBD2

CDR3nt: TGCAGCGTTGAGACGGGAGTCGGCTACGAGCAGTACTTC
CDR3aa: CSVETGVGYEQYF
v_gene: TRBV29-1
j_gene: TRBJ2-7
abundance: NA
len: 13
d_gene: NA

CDR3nt: TGTGCCAGCAGCTGGGGACAGGCCTATGGCTACACCTTC
CDR3aa: CASSWGQAYGYTF
v_gene: TRBV6-5
j_gene: TRBJ1-2
abundance: NA
len: 13
d_gene: TRBD1

CDR3nt: TGTGCCACCACTAGCGGGGAAACCTACGAGCAGTACTTC
CDR3aa: CATTSGETYEQYF
v_gene: TRBV5-4
j_gene: TRBJ2-7
abundance: NA
len: 13
d_gene: TRBD2

CDR3nt: TGTGCCAGCAGCCCAGGGGCTAGCGGGAGCCAAGAGACCCAGTACTTC
CDR3aa: CASSPGASGSQETQYF
v_gene: TRBV7-2
j_gene: TRBJ2-5
abundance: once
len: 16
d_gene: TRBD2

CDR3nt: TGTGCCAGCAGCCCCGGACTAAGCGTCTATGGCTACACCTTC
CDR3aa: CASSPGLSVYGYTF
v_gene: TRBV27
j_gene: TRBJ1-2
abundance: NA
len: 14
d_gene: NA

CDR3nt: TGTGCCAGCAGCACGAGTAGCCGCGCCTATCAGTTCTTC
CDR3aa: CASSTSSRAYQFF
v_gene: TRBV11-3
j_gene: TRBJ2-1
abundance: NA
len: 13
d_gene: NA

CDR3nt: TGTGCCAGCAGCCAGACATCGGGGGAGAACGAGCAGTACTTC
CDR3aa: CASSQTSGENEQYF
v_gene: TRBV7-9
j_gene: TRBJ2-7
abundance: NA
len: 14
d_gene: NA

CDR3nt: TGTGCCAGCAGGGCAGACAGGGAGAAAGGTCAGCCCCAGCATTTT
CDR3aa: CASRADREKGQPQHF
v_gene: TRBV27
j_gene: TRBJ1-5
abundance: NA
len: 15
d_gene: TRBD1

CDR3nt: TGTGCCAGTGCAACCCCCGGAACTAATCAGCCCCAGCATTTT
CDR3aa: CASATPGTNQPQHF
v_gene: TRBV28
j_gene: TRBJ1-5
abundance: NA
len: 14
d_gene: NA

CDR3nt: TGTGCCAGCAGCCCTAGTAGATCCGGGACTAGAGGCTACGAGCAGTACTTC
CDR3aa: CASSPSRSGTRGYEQYF
v_gene: TRBV7-6
j_gene: TRBJ2-7
abundance: NA
len: 17
d_gene: TRBD2

CDR3nt: TGTGCCAGCACCCGATACAGGGCAGATACGCAGTATTTT
CDR3aa: CASTRYRADTQYF
v_gene: TRBV7-2
j_gene: TRBJ2-3
abundance: NA
len: 13
d_gene: NA

CDR3nt: TGTGCCAGTAGTATGGACGGGGAAAGCAATCAGCCCCAGCATTTT
CDR3aa: CASSMDGESNQPQHF
v_gene: TRBV19
j_gene: TRBJ1-5
abundance: once
len: 15
d_gene: NA

CDR3nt: TGTGCCAGCTGTGGGCTAGCGGGAGTCGAGCAGTACTTC
CDR3aa: CASCGLAGVEQYF
v_gene: TRBV28
j_gene: TRBJ2-7
abundance: NA
len: 13
d_gene: TRBD2

CDR3nt: TGTGCCAGCAGCGTAGGGGATACGCAGTATTTT
CDR3aa: CASSVGDTQYF
v_gene: TRBV9
j_gene: TRBJ2-3
abundance: NA
len: 11
d_gene: NA

CDR3nt: TGTGCCACCAGCTCTGACAGGGTGGTTGGTAGTGAGCAGTTCTTC
CDR3aa: CATSSDRVVGSEQFF
v_gene: TRBV15
j_gene: TRBJ2-1
abundance: NA
len: 15
d_gene: TRBD1

CDR3nt: TGTGCCAGCAGCTCGGCGACAGGGAGCGAGACCCAGTACTTC
CDR3aa: CASSSATGSETQYF
v_gene: TRBV7-9
j_gene: TRBJ2-5
abundance: NA
len: 14
d_gene: TRBD1

CDR3nt: TGTGCCAGCAGTTTAGAGACAGGCTATGGCTACACCTTC
CDR3aa: CASSLETGYGYTF
v_gene: TRBV27
j_gene: TRBJ1-2
abundance: few
len: 13
d_gene: NA

CDR3nt: TGTGCCAGCAGCTTGGGGTCGGGGGCGGTACAGTACTTC
CDR3aa: CASSLGSGAVQYF
v_gene: TRBV7-7
j_gene: TRBJ2-7
abundance: NA
len: 13
d_gene: NA

CDR3nt: TGTGCCAGCAGTTTATACCGGTGGGAGCTGTTTTTT
CDR3aa: CASSLYRWELFF
v_gene: TRBV27
j_gene: TRBJ2-2
abundance: NA
len: 12
d_gene: NA

CDR3nt: TGTGCCAGCAGCCTGCAGTGGCCGAACACTGAAGCTTTCTTT
CDR3aa: CASSLQWPNTEAFF
v_gene: TRBV14
j_gene: TRBJ1-1
abundance: NA
len: 14
d_gene: NA

CDR3nt: TGTGCCAGCAGTTTAGACTCGGGACGGAGCCACTACGAGCAGTACTTC
CDR3aa: CASSLDSGRSHYEQYF
v_gene: TRBV28
j_gene: TRBJ2-7
abundance: NA
len: 16
d_gene: NA

CDR3nt: TGTGCCAGTATTGACCGGGACCAAGAAGGAGCTTTCTTT
CDR3aa: CASIDRDQEGAFF
v_gene: TRBV19
j_gene: TRBJ1-1
abundance: NA
len: 13
d_gene: NA

CDR3nt: TGTGCCTGCCCCAGGGGGGATGGCTACACCTTC
CDR3aa: CACPRGDGYTF
v_gene: TRBV2
j_gene: TRBJ1-2
abundance: once
len: 11
d_gene: TRBD1

CDR3nt: TGCGCCAGCAGCCTCACGGCCGGGAGGGTAGGTAATGAGCAGTTCTTC
CDR3aa: CASSLTAGRVGNEQFF
v_gene: TRBV4-1
j_gene: TRBJ2-1
abundance: NA
len: 16
d_gene: TRBD2

CDR3nt: TGTGCCAGCAGTTACAGGGAAGGGGATCACGAGCAGTACTTC
CDR3aa: CASSYREGDHEQYF
v_gene: TRBV6-5
j_gene: TRBJ2-7
abundance: once
len: 14
d_gene: NA

CDR3nt: TGTGCCAGCAGCCTTGGTGGGAACGAGCAGTACTTC
CDR3aa: CASSLGGNEQYF
v_gene: TRBV11-2
j_gene: TRBJ2-7
abundance: NA
len: 12
d_gene: NA

CDR3nt: TGTGCCAGCAGTTACCAGGGCAATCAGCCCCAGCATTTT
CDR3aa: CASSYQGNQPQHF
v_gene: TRBV6-6
j_gene: TRBJ1-5
abundance: NA
len: 13
d_gene: NA

CDR3nt: TGTGCCAGCAGTTTTAGCGGGAGGGACCAAGAGACCCAGTACTTC
CDR3aa: CASSFSGRDQETQYF
v_gene: TRBV27
j_gene: TRBJ2-5
abundance: NA
len: 15
d_gene: TRBD2

CDR3nt: TGTGCCAGCAGTTTAGACTCTACCTACGAGCAGTACTTC
CDR3aa: CASSLDSTYEQYF
v_gene: TRBV2
j_gene: TRBJ2-7
abundance: NA
len: 13
d_gene: NA

CDR3nt: TGTGCCAGTAGTATTTGGGTGGCGGACACTGAAGCTTTCTTT
CDR3aa: CASSIWVADTEAFF
v_gene: TRBV19
j_gene: TRBJ1-1
abundance: few
len: 14
d_gene: NA

CDR3nt: TGTGCCAGCACCCTCGGCGGGGAGACCTACGAGCAGTACTTC
CDR3aa: CASTLGGETYEQYF
v_gene: TRBV28
j_gene: TRBJ2-7
abundance: NA
len: 14
d_gene: NA

CDR3nt: TGCGCCAGCAGCAACCACTGGGGGGCCTCAATAGCCAAAAACATTCAGTACTTC
CDR3aa: CASSNHWGASIAKNIQYF
v_gene: TRBV23-1
j_gene: TRBJ2-4
abundance: once
len: 18
d_gene: NA

CDR3nt: TGTGCCAGTAGTATCTTAGCGGGAGAGGGATACGAGCAGTACTTC
CDR3aa: CASSILAGEGYEQYF
v_gene: TRBV19
j_gene: TRBJ2-7
abundance: NA
len: 15
d_gene: TRBD2

CDR3nt: TGCGCCAGCAGCCAATCGCGGTTACGGGGTCCCTACGAGCAGTACTTC
CDR3aa: CASSQSRLRGPYEQYF
v_gene: TRBV4-1
j_gene: TRBJ2-7
abundance: NA
len: 16
d_gene: NA

CDR3nt: TGTGCCAGTAGTATCTGGGGGTACACCGGGGAGCTGTTTTTT
CDR3aa: CASSIWGYTGELFF
v_gene: TRBV19
j_gene: TRBJ2-2
abundance: NA
len: 14
d_gene: NA

CDR3nt: TGTGCCAGCAGCTTCAAGGGACAGGGGGTATTGAACACTGAAGCTTTCTTT
CDR3aa: CASSFKGQGVLNTEAFF
v_gene: TRBV5-6
j_gene: TRBJ1-1
abundance: NA
len: 17
d_gene: TRBD1

CDR3nt: TGTGCCAGCAATCAGGACAGGGGGGACTACACCTTC
CDR3aa: CASNQDRGDYTF
v_gene: TRBV5-4
j_gene: TRBJ1-2
abundance: NA
len: 12
d_gene: TRBD1

CDR3nt: TGCAGCGTTGAATCTGGTCAGTACACTGAAGCTTTCTTT
CDR3aa: CSVESGQYTEAFF
v_gene: TRBV29-1
j_gene: TRBJ1-1
abundance: NA
len: 13
d_gene: NA

CDR3nt: TGTGCCAGCAGTCAGCGGGAGGGATACACCGGGGAGCTGTTTTTT
CDR3aa: CASSQREGYTGELFF
v_gene: TRBV28
j_gene: TRBJ2-2
abundance: NA
len: 15
d_gene: TRBD2

CDR3nt: TGTGCCAGCAGTTTAGGACTTTCGAACACCGGGGAGCTGTTTTTT
CDR3aa: CASSLGLSNTGELFF
v_gene: TRBV28
j_gene: TRBJ2-2
abundance: NA
len: 15
d_gene: NA

CDR3nt: TGTGCCAGCAGTTTTTTGGGTTACCAAGAGACCCAGTACTTC
CDR3aa: CASSFLGYQETQYF
v_gene: TRBV27
j_gene: TRBJ2-5
abundance: NA
len: 14
d_gene: NA

CDR3nt: TGTGCCTTATTAGGACTAGCGGGAGCCGGCGAGCAGTACTTC
CDR3aa: CALLGLAGAGEQYF
v_gene: TRBV30
j_gene: TRBJ2-7
abundance: NA
len: 14
d_gene: TRBD2

CDR3nt: TGTGCCAGCAGTGATCCTCTAGGGTTCGCGGCCGGGGAGCTGTTTTTT
CDR3aa: CASSDPLGFAAGELFF
v_gene: TRBV25-1
j_gene: TRBJ2-2
abundance: NA
len: 16
d_gene: NA

CDR3nt: TGTGCCAGCAGCTTCAGAGGGGCCCCCGTAGAGACCCAGTACTTC
CDR3aa: CASSFRGAPVETQYF
v_gene: TRBV11-2
j_gene: TRBJ2-5
abundance: NA
len: 15
d_gene: NA